The 5 T cell receptor beta chains below all came from one sample that was sequenced in a study of blood T cells in healthy people across ages. Using a J-beta primer mix together with a sample-barcoded 5' primer, a second PCR was run for roughly 7 to 12 cycles. Via MiXCR, TCRdb re-called the 5' RACE reads, giving one row per CDR3 protein. The profile shows about 780,000 distinct CDR3 sequences, around 45% of them singletons. What was sequenced was blood. The receptors were gathered from an elderly man in good health.

The chain recombines TRBV7-9 with TRBJ2-1; 8 bases align to TRBD2. The CDR3 runs 14 residues. Losses at the gene ends were 5 bases for V and 8 bases for J; bases not matched to a gene: 8. CDR1 is SEHNR, CDR2 FQNEAQ, per germline (reference sequence). CDR3 sequence reads: CASSPGTSGYEQFF. The CDR3 coding sequence is TGTGCCAGCAGCCCCGGGACTAGTGGCTATGAGCAGTTCTTC.

This clonotype occurred a few times. The chain couples TRBV10-3 to TRBJ1-1, with no clear D. This CDR3 is 14 amino acids long. CDR1 ENHRY and CDR2 SYGVKD come from the germline V gene. V dropped 0 bases and J dropped 1 base, with 6 bases sitting between them. This chain's CDR3 is CAISESLQNTEAFF. The CDR3 DNA follows: TGTGCCATCAGTGAGTCGCTGCAGAACACTGAAGCTTTCTTT.

J is TRBJ1-2 and V is TRBV14; 7 bases map to TRBD1. This CDR3 region has 15 residues. J was trimmed by 0 bases and V by 2 bases; bases with no gene match: 3. The germline CDR1 and CDR2 sequences are SGHDN and FVKESK. CDR3 nucleotides: TGTGCCAGCAGCCAACAGGGACAGACTAACTATGGCTACACCTTC. This gives the protein CASSQQGQTNYGYTF.

As DNA, the CDR3 is TGTGCCAGCAGCTTGGATCAGCGGGGGAGCACAGATACGCAGTATTTT. Its protein is CASSLDQRGSTDTQYF. The chain combines TRBV5-5 with TRBJ2-3, with 8 bases lining up with TRBD2. This CDR3 spans 16 amino acids. The germline CDR1 and CDR2 sequences are SGHKS and YYEKEE (reference sequence). Trimming removed 0 bases from V and 0 bases from J; junction bases left unmatched: 3. The whole variable domain, filled in from reference TRBV5-5 and TRBJ2-3, reads DAGVTQSPTHLIKTRGQQVTLRCSPISGHKSVSWYQQVLGQGPQFIFQYYEKEERGRGNFPDRFSARQFPNYSSELNVNALLLGDSALYLCASSLDQRGSTDTQYFGPGTRLTVL.

This clonotype has a handful of counts. This chain joins TRBV2 and TRBJ2-5; weak D call: TRBD1 (6 bases). This CDR3 has 13 amino acids. Per germline, CDR1 SNHLY and CDR2 FYNNEI. With 6 bases removed from V and 5 bases from J, the gap between germline ends came to 13 bases. This CDR3 reads CASRRGGLETQYF. For the CDR3, the DNA is TGTGCCAGCAGGCGTGGGGGCTTGGAGACCCAGTACTTC.